The 19 T cell receptor beta chains below all came from one sample that was sequenced in a study of cytomegalovirus exposure and HLA in healthy donors. With 60 Vbeta and 13 Jbeta primers, the PCR was carried out. TCRdb's table, derived via immunoSEQ multiplex PCR, lists solely in-frame clones and lacks some. Here the sample spans about 160,000 clones, 82% being singletons. Sequencing was carried out using PBMCs. The receptor source for this set is a girl between 5 and 17 years old in good health and CMV-seropositive.

The genes are TRBV7-2 and TRBJ1-2, with TRBD1 matching 10 bases. CDR1 and CDR2 from the germline V gene are SGHTA and FQGNSA. This CDR3 comprises 14 residues. Trimming took 5 bases from V and 6 from J; bases not matched to a gene: 6. Here the CDR3 reads CASSPDRGLDGYTF. DNA of the CDR3: TGTGCCAGCAGCCCCGACAGGGGGCTTGATGGCTACACCTTC.

The gene calls are TRBV27 and TRBJ2-1; no clear D gene. Trimming pared 4 bases from V and 9 bases from J, leaving 22 bases between. The CDR3 has 16 residues. Germline loops: CDR1 MNHEY, CDR2 SMNVEV (reference sequence). The CDR3 loop is CASSYGSVTNPTEQFF. In DNA form, the CDR3 reads TGTGCCAGCAGTTACGGGTCGGTCACGAACCCCACTGAGCAGTTCTTC.

V usage is TRBV7-9 and J usage is TRBJ2-7; 8 bases line up with TRBD2. The CDR3 has 15 residues. CDR1 SEHNR and CDR2 FQNEAQ come from the germline V gene (reference sequence). J was trimmed by 4 bases and V by 5 bases; bases with no gene match: 10. The CDR3 reads CASSNAGSGEYEQYF. The DNA for the CDR3 is TGTGCCAGCAGCAACGCGGGTAGCGGGGAGTACGAGCAGTACTTC. The full variable domain, completed using reference TRBV7-9 and TRBJ2-7, is DTGVSQNPRHKITKRGQNVTFRCDPISEHNRLYWYRQTLGQGPEFLTYFQNEAQLEKSRLLSDRFSAERPKGSFSTLEIQRTEQGDSAMYLCASSNAGSGEYEQYFGPGTRLTVT.

The chain couples TRBV2 to TRBJ1-5; D may be TRBD1 (5 bases). Germline V gene data show CDR1 as SNHLY and CDR2 as FYNNEI. The CDR3 has 14 amino acids. Trimming cost V 2 bases and J 5 bases, with 10 bases left between them. The CDR3 loop reads CASSELAGYQPQHF. The CDR3 nucleotides read TGTGCCAGCAGTGAACTGGCAGGGTATCAGCCCCAGCATTTT.

This clone has just a few counts. The chain recombines TRBV5-4 with TRBJ2-2, with D unresolved. This CDR3 is built from 14 residues. Trimming left V 0 bases short and J 2 bases short, with 5 bases between. Germline V gives CDR1 SGHNT, CDR2 YYREEE (reference sequence). The CDR3 loop is CASSLVLNTGELFF. DNA of the CDR3: TGTGCCAGCAGCTTGGTCCTCAACACCGGGGAGCTGTTTTTT.

The chain uses TRBV7-3 and TRBJ2-2; no clear D gene. From germline, CDR1 is SGHTA and CDR2 FQGTGA. The germline V and J ends were trimmed by 3 bases and 1 base, with 3 bases remaining between them. The CDR3 has 13 amino acids. CDR3 sequence reads: CASSFRNTGELFF. The CDR3 nucleotides are TGTGCCAGCAGCTTCAGGAACACCGGGGAGCTGTTTTTT.

Only one count was recorded for this clone. The chain joins TRBV12-5 to TRBJ1-1, with 10 bases lining up with TRBD1. Germline V lookup: CDR1 LGHNT, CDR2 FRNRAP. The CDR3 has 15 residues. The junction had 5 bases not matched to a gene; V was cut back by 5 bases and J by 2 bases. The CDR3, as DNA: TGTGCTAGTGGTCCCGGGACAGGGGCTAACACTGAAGCTTTCTTT. It encodes CASGPGTGANTEAFF.

The CDR3 region is CASSEVAEYNEQFF. Here the CDR3 DNA reads TGTGCCAGCAGTGAAGTGGCAGAATACAATGAGCAGTTCTTC. The genes are TRBV6-1 and TRBJ2-1, with D hard to call. Germline loops: CDR1 MNHNS, CDR2 SASEGT. Trimming took 1 base from V and 4 from J, leaving 8 bases between them. The CDR3 extends over 14 amino acids.

This clone appeared a few times. The chain joins TRBV5-1 to TRBJ2-4; TRBD2 matches at 10 bases. Per germline, CDR1 SGHRS and CDR2 YFSETQ. Trimming took 0 bases from V and 6 from J; bases not matched to a gene: 3. This CDR3 is 15 amino acids long. The CDR3 DNA follows: TGCGCCAGCAGCTTGGAAGCGGGGGGGATAAACATTCAGTACTTC. The encoded protein is CASSLEAGGINIQYF.

This clone was observed once. The rearrangement links TRBV9 to TRBJ2-3; no reliable D call. This CDR3 region has 15 residues. V was trimmed by 3 bases and J by 3 bases, leaving 14 bases between them. Germline assignment: CDR1 SGDLS and CDR2 YYNGEE. CDR3 loop: CASSERGLWTDTQYF. The CDR3 nucleotides read TGTGCCAGCAGCGAGAGAGGATTATGGACAGATACGCAGTATTTT.

This clone was seen more than once but under ten times. The genes are TRBV9 and TRBJ2-1, with a tentative D call TRBD2 (6 bases). The ends were cut back, 2 bases at V and 11 bases at J, with 20 bases in the middle. Germline V CDR1 and CDR2: SGDLS, YYNGEE. There are 15 residues in the CDR3. The CDR3 DNA reads as TGTGCCAGCAGCGTTGTCGGGGAACCGGGGAGGCAGCAGTTCTTC. Translation: CASSVVGEPGRQQFF.

The genes are TRBV9 and TRBJ1-2; D is perhaps TRBD1 (5 bases). Trimming took 3 bases from V and 2 from J, leaving 14 bases between them. The CDR3 has 15 amino acids. Germline V CDR1 and CDR2: SGDLS, YYNGEE. The DNA of the CDR3 is TGTGCCAGCAGCGGGAGGTGGGGGGAAAACTATGGCTACACCTTC. Protein: CASSGRWGENYGYTF.

This clone was seen a handful of times. V is TRBV7-9 and J is TRBJ2-7; TRBD1 might be the D (6 bases). Trimming removed 0 bases from V and 3 bases from J, with 12 bases in between. The CDR3 is made up of 15 amino acids. Germline loops: CDR1 SEHNR, CDR2 FQNEAQ (reference sequence). The CDR3 DNA sequence: TGTGCCAGCAGCTTAGCCCAGGGGCGCTTCTACGAGCAGTACTTC. This translates into CASSLAQGRFYEQYF.

This chain connects TRBV27 to TRBJ1-2, with a weak D call TRBD1 (5 bases). From germline, CDR1 is MNHEY and CDR2 SMNVEV (reference sequence). The CDR3 runs to 13 residues. V shed 2 bases and J shed 6 bases, with 10 bases lying between them. DNA for the CDR3: TGTGCCAGCAGTTTACAGGGAGGCCATGGCTACACCTTC. It codes for CASSLQGGHGYTF.

This chain uses TRBV6-5 with TRBJ1-1; TRBD1 matches at 9 bases. Germline-derived CDR1 and CDR2 are MNHEY and SVGAGI. The CDR3 consists of 15 residues. V lost 6 bases, J lost 3 bases, and 8 bases stayed unmatched. CDR3 coding DNA: TGTGCCAGCAGCCCCAGGGGACAGGGTGACACTGAAGCTTTCTTT. Protein product: CASSPRGQGDTEAFF.

This clone turned up a few times. The chain combines TRBV5-6 with TRBJ1-4; a possible D gene is TRBD1 (5 bases). CDR3 length equals 14 residues. V lost 2 bases to trimming and J lost 6 bases, with 11 bases between them. CDR1 and CDR2 from the germline V gene are SGHDT and YYEEEE. The CDR3 loop is CASSFKGWDEKLFF. For the CDR3, the DNA is TGTGCCAGCAGCTTTAAGGGGTGGGATGAAAAACTGTTTTTT.

The V call is TRBV6-5, the J call TRBJ2-1; 10 bases are shared with TRBD2. The length of the CDR3 is 14 residues. The germline gives CDR1 MNHEY, CDR2 SVGAGI. The V gene end was trimmed by 10 bases and the J gene end by 5 bases; junction bases not matched to a gene: 8. The CDR3 DNA sequence: TGTGCCACCCTGACGGGACTAGCGAACAATGAGCAGTTCTTC. Translating gives CATLTGLANNEQFF.

The V call is TRBV4-1, the J call TRBJ2-7; TRBD2 might be the D (6 bases). The CDR3 length is 17 residues. Germline loops: CDR1 MGHRA, CDR2 YSYEKL. The ends were cut back, 0 bases at V and 1 base at J, with 16 bases in the middle. CDR3 in amino acids: CASSQEIGRRGSYEQYF. For the CDR3, the DNA is TGCGCCAGCAGCCAAGAGATAGGCAGGAGGGGATCCTACGAGCAGTACTTC.

This sequence joins TRBV21-1 and TRBJ1-4; TRBD1 is taken as the D call from the table, unchecked against the DNA. TRBV21-1 is a recognized pseudogene. CDR3 length equals 14 residues. The CDR3: CASSSRQTKGKLFF. Here the CDR3 DNA reads TGTGCCAGCAGCTCCCGACAGACAAAGGGAAAACTGTTTTTT.